This TCR beta chain emerged from a study of cytomegalovirus exposure and HLA in healthy donors. For this clone: Its specificity is unknown.

General study findings and limits: The study flagged about 160 TCR beta chains as cytomegalovirus-associated. Previously analyzed data showed that most TCR beta V segments were productive at a frequency of about 87% or about 30%.

Germline V CDR1 and CDR2: MDHEN, SYDVKM. V dropped 4 bases and J dropped 0 bases, with 10 bases sitting between them. CDR3 length: 14 residues. PCR amplification relied on 60 Vbeta primers (plus 13 Jbeta primers). Sequencing was performed with immunoSEQ multiplex PCR; in TCRdb, only in-frame clones are kept and a portion is missing. Here the sample table reports approximately 190,000 clones. The V and J genes are TRBV28 and TRBJ2-7; TRBD2 might be the D (6 bases). What was sequenced was PBMCs. The clonotype originates from a boy aged 10-17 years in good health and CMV-seronegative. The CDR3 bases are TGTGCCAGCAGTTCGGCCGGGAGCTCCTACGAGCAGTACTTC. It encodes CASSSAGSSYEQYF.